This TCR beta chain was found in a study of T cells in Graves' hyperthyroidism and ophthalmopathy. This clonotype has a count of ten or more. The CDR3 runs to 17 residues. CDR1 is KGHSH, CDR2 LQKENI, per germline. V was trimmed by 3 bases and J by 2 bases, leaving 16 bases between them. It was RNA transcripts that yielded the amplified TCR beta CDR3 regions. The HTBI primer set was used in a first-round RT-PCR of the TCR CDR3. TCRdb reanalysed the multiplex PCR reads using MiXCR and keeps one entry per CDR3 protein. Among about 480,000 distinct CDR3 sequences listed, roughly an eighth were seen once. Sequenced material: blood. The chain has TRBV18 and TRBJ2-2; TRBD2 might be the D (5 bases). The receptor comes from a woman between 18 and 29 years old with Graves' hyperthyroidism. The chain's CDR3 is CASSPPYTRINTGELFF. The CDR3 region has the DNA TGTGCCAGCTCACCTCCCTATACTAGGATCAACACCGGGGAGCTGTTTTTT.